Below are 27 T cell receptor beta chains sequenced from a single sample in a study of molecular identifiers for immune sequencing clone quantification. In TCRdb, the PCR reads were re-called with MiXCR into one record per CDR3 protein. The table has about 97,000 distinct CDR3 sequences, under 40% seen once; the top ten hold about 9.1%. Sequenced: naive CD8+ T cells from blood, with Jurkat cell RNA spiked in. Indicated subset: FACS-sorted CD8+CD4-CCR7+CD45RA+ naive T cells. The source of these receptors is a human donor in good health. Some libraries in this study had Jurkat cell RNA spiked in.

Remarks on this clonotype: A much larger clone sits a single nucleotide away, making a read error possible. This sequence joins TRBV10-2 and TRBJ1-1; D not certain. The V end was cut by 0 bases, the J end by 0 bases, with 8 bases between. The length of the CDR3 is 15 residues. The germline gives CDR1 WSHSY, CDR2 SAAADI. CDR3 protein: CASSESRYMNTEAFF. DNA for the CDR3: TGCGCCAGCAGTGAGTCACGGTACATGAACACTGAAGCTTTCTTT.

The chain employs TRBV6-5 and TRBJ2-3, with TRBD2 identical over 8 bases. The J segment lost 0 bases and the V segment lost 2 bases, leaving 1 base of the junction unmatched. Looked up from germline, CDR1 is MNHEY and CDR2 is SVGAGI. The CDR3 runs 15 residues. The CDR3 region is CASSYASGSTDTQYF. DNA of the CDR3: TGTGCCAGCAGTTACGCTAGCGGGAGCACAGATACGCAGTATTTT.

This clonotype was counted only a few times. The chain has TRBV29-1 and TRBJ2-1; 7 bases fit TRBD1. The germline V gene has CDR1 SQVTM and CDR2 ANQGSEA. The CDR3 totals 14 residues. V gave up 8 bases and J gave up 0 bases; unmatched junction bases: 7. The CDR3 is CSTPGQSSYNEQFF. The DNA for the CDR3 is TGCAGCACTCCGGGACAGAGCTCCTACAATGAGCAGTTCTTC.

The chain employs TRBV27 and TRBJ2-3; D unclear. Trimming shortened V by 3 bases and J by 5 bases, and 15 bases separated the two germline ends. This CDR3 is built from 15 residues. The germline V gene has CDR1 MNHEY and CDR2 SMNVEV (reference sequence). In DNA form, the CDR3 reads TGTGCCAGCAGTTTGAGCGCCTCGGAGCTAGATACGCAGTATTTT. Amino acid sequence: CASSLSASELDTQYF.

This clonotype was seen more than once but under ten times. The chain carries TRBV7-2 and TRBJ1-1; no clear D. The CDR3 runs 14 residues. CDR1 and CDR2 from the germline V gene are SGHTA and FQGNSA. V was pared by 5 bases and J by 4 bases, with 14 bases between. The CDR3 DNA is TGTGCCAGCAGCCCGGTCGGCTCGGGCACTGAAGCTTTCTTT. Protein: CASSPVGSGTEAFF.

This clonotype was counted a few times. This chain links TRBV12-3 or TRBV12-4 with TRBJ1-1; 8 nucleotides match TRBD1. The trim removed 4 bases at V and 0 bases at J, leaving 1 base unmatched. The CDR3 extends over 14 amino acids. The CDR3 protein is CASSWGQVNTEAFF. The DNA for the CDR3 is TGTGCCAGCAGTTGGGGACAGGTGAACACTGAAGCTTTCTTT.

Many counts were recorded for this clonotype. The V gene is TRBV5-6, the J gene TRBJ2-7; D gene unclear. Germline V gene sequence: CDR1 SGHDT, CDR2 YYEEEE. CDR3 size: 12 residues. The V gene lost 0 bases and the J gene lost 4 bases, with 5 bases spanning the gap. The CDR3 DNA sequence: TGTGCCAGCAGCTTGGCAGCGTACGAGCAGTACTTC. Its protein product is CASSLAAYEQYF.

A word on this clonotype: This likely comes from a read error, as the CDR3 has no conserved phenylalanine or tryptophan at its end. The chain recombines TRBV10-1 with TRBJ2-7; possibly TRBD1 or TRBD2 for D (5 bases each). The V gene's germline CDR1 is WNHNN and CDR2 SYGVQD (reference sequence). V shed 6 bases and J shed 6 bases, with 12 bases lying between them. This CDR3 has 12 amino acids. The CDR3 protein is CASSGTTSEQYI. CDR3 DNA: TGCGCCAGCAGCGGGACCACCTCCGAGCAGTACATC.

The chain combines TRBV19 with TRBJ1-2; D is ambiguous. The germline gives CDR1 LNHDA, CDR2 SQIVND (reference sequence). The CDR3 is made up of 13 amino acids. Trimming stripped 7 bases from V and 2 bases from J, with 11 bases between. The CDR3, as DNA: TGTGCCAGTACCCTTGCCAGGAACTATGGCTACACCTTC. Translation gives CASTLARNYGYTF.

Concerning this clonotype: A single base separates this from a much larger clone, so it may be a read error. The chain joins TRBV7-2 to TRBJ2-7; 9 bases match TRBD1. The CDR3 loop spans 15 amino acids. Looked up from germline, CDR1 is SGHTA and CDR2 is FQGNSA. V shed 8 bases, J shed 4 bases, and the junction held 12 bases outside the gene matches. CDR3 sequence (DNA): TGTGCCAGCGGCACTTACAGGGGGCGCGGGTACGAGCAGTACTTC. It translates to CASGTYRGRGYEQYF.

A note on this clonotype: A much larger clone lies one base from this, so it may be a read error. The chain recombines TRBV28 with TRBJ1-5, with D uncertain. The CDR3 spans 14 residues. Germline CDR1 is MDHEN and CDR2 is SYDVKM. CDR3 sequence reads: CASSLSRLNQPQQF. As DNA, the CDR3 is TGTGCCAGCAGTTTATCCAGGCTCAATCAGCCCCAGCAATTT.

This clonotype was recorded at least ten times. This sequence joins TRBV28 and TRBJ2-4, with D perhaps matching TRBD1 (5 bases). Germline-derived CDR1 and CDR2 are MDHEN and SYDVKM. V lost 3 bases and J lost 2, with 11 bases in between. The CDR3 runs to 15 residues. DNA for the CDR3: TGTGCCAGCAGTTTGCCCCAGGGTTCCAAAAACATTCAGTACTTC. It encodes CASSLPQGSKNIQYF.

Only a few counts were recorded for this clonotype. This rearrangement joins TRBV28 to TRBJ2-4; 9 nucleotides agree with TRBD1. The CDR3 length is 14 residues. V shed 5 bases, J shed 7 bases, and the junction held 6 bases outside the gene matches. Germline V gene sequence: CDR1 MDHEN, CDR2 SYDVKM. The CDR3 region has the DNA TGTGCCAGCAGTATTACAGGGGGCTTTAACATTCAGTACTTC. It specifies CASSITGGFNIQYF.

This rearrangement joins TRBV29-1 to TRBJ2-5; possibly TRBD1 for D (5 bases). The V end was cut by 3 bases, the J end by 5 bases, with 16 bases between. There are 14 residues in the CDR3. The germline V gene has CDR1 SQVTM and CDR2 ANQGSEA. The CDR3 DNA reads TGCAGCGTTGAGGCAGGGCTACTCTGGGAGACCCAGTACTTC. Translation: CSVEAGLLWETQYF.

The rearrangement joins TRBV29-1 to TRBJ2-7; D possibly corresponds to TRBD2 (6 bases). The V and J ends lost 6 bases and 2 bases respectively, with 11 bases between them. The CDR3 totals 12 residues. Germline V gives CDR1 SQVTM, CDR2 ANQGSEA. CDR3 bases: TGCAGCGTCGGGGCGGGGACCTACGAGCAGTACTTC. This translates into CSVGAGTYEQYF.

This rearrangement joins TRBV13 to TRBJ1-5, with 8 bases that match TRBD1. This CDR3 is 14 amino acids long. Germline loops: CDR1 PRHDT, CDR2 FYEKMQ (reference sequence). After removal of 4 bases from V and 7 bases from J, the junction contained 6 bases not matched to a gene. The CDR3 DNA follows: TGTGCCAGCAGCTCTGGACAGGGAGGCCAGCCCCAGCATTTT. Translated: CASSSGQGGQPQHF.

Comment on this clonotype: Lacking the conserved final phenylalanine or tryptophan, this CDR3 likely reflects a read error. The rearrangement uses TRBV4-3 and TRBJ2-5; 10 positions match TRBD1. The CDR3 is 16 amino acids. The V segment lost 1 base and the J segment 6 bases; nucleotides outside the gene matches: 8. The germline gives CDR1 LGHNA, CDR2 YSLEER. CDR3 region: CASSQVTGGAFQTQYI. Here the CDR3 DNA reads TGCGCCAGCAGCCAAGTGACAGGGGGCGCTTTTCAGACCCAGTACATC.

This clonotype has ten or more counts. This sequence joins TRBV7-7 and TRBJ2-3; D uncertain. CDR3 size: 15 residues. The germline V gene encodes CDR1 SSHAT and CDR2 FNYEAQ (reference sequence). V dropped 1 base and J dropped 1 base, with 9 bases sitting between them. This chain's CDR3 is CASSLGSRGTDTQYF. The DNA for the CDR3 is TGTGCCAGCAGCTTAGGGTCCCGGGGCACAGATACGCAGTATTTT.

This clonotype was counted many times. V is TRBV12-3 or TRBV12-4 and J is TRBJ1-2; 7 nucleotides line up with TRBD1. V gave up 5 bases and J gave up 5 bases; unmatched junction bases: 8. The CDR3 is 14 residues long. CDR3 protein: CASSRDSTGYGYTF. The CDR3 coding sequence is TGTGCCAGCAGTAGGGACAGCACAGGTTATGGCTACACCTTC.

This chain uses TRBV4-3 with TRBJ1-5; D may be TRBD1 (5 bases). This CDR3 is 12 amino acids long. The V end lost 1 base, the J end lost 9 bases, and 7 bases lay between the germline ends. Germline loops: CDR1 LGHNA, CDR2 YSLEER. The DNA for the CDR3 is TGCGCCAGCAGCCAAGGGGACGGGCCCCAGCATTTT. As protein: CASSQGDGPQHF.

This clonotype has only a few counts. The chain has TRBV7-6 and TRBJ2-2; D gene ambiguous. The CDR3 covers 14 residues. The germline gives CDR1 SGHVS, CDR2 FNYEAQ. V shed 5 bases and J shed 3 bases, with 10 bases lying between them. Here the CDR3 DNA reads TGTGCCAGCAGCGCCCGCGGAGACACCGGGGAGCTGTTTTTT. Translated: CASSARGDTGELFF.

The chain uses TRBV5-4 and TRBJ2-5; 10 nucleotides agree with TRBD1. This CDR3 comprises 13 residues. V shed 5 bases and J 7 bases; nucleotides not matched to a gene: 5. Germline CDR1 is SGHNT and CDR2 is YYREEE (reference sequence). CDR3 amino acids: CASRTGGVGTQYF. The CDR3 DNA is TGTGCCAGCAGGACAGGGGGCGTTGGGACCCAGTACTTC. Combining the CDR3 with reference TRBV5-4 and TRBJ2-5 gives the whole variable domain ETGVTQSPTHLIKTRGQQVTLRCSSQSGHNTVSWYQQALGQGPQFIFQYYREEENGRGNFPPRFSGLQFPNYSSELNVNALELDDSALYLCASRTGGVGTQYFGPGTRLLVL.

This sequence joins TRBV7-2 and TRBJ1-2, with 7 nucleotides matching TRBD1. The V segment lost 6 bases and the J segment 4 bases; nucleotides outside the gene matches: 8. The CDR3 runs to 14 residues. Germline CDR1 and CDR2: SGHTA and FQGNSA. This CDR3 reads CASRIIRGGYGYTF. The CDR3 nucleotides read TGTGCCAGCAGGATCATCAGGGGGGGCTATGGCTACACCTTC. The full variable domain, rest sourced from reference TRBV7-2 and TRBJ1-2, is GAGVSQSPSNKVTEKGKDVELRCDPISGHTALYWYRQSLGQGLEFLIYFQGNSAPDKSGLPSDRFSAERTGGSVSTLTIQRTQQEDSAVYLCASRIIRGGYGYTFGSGTRLTVV.

As concerns this clonotype: The germline gene is not matched at one end of the junction; a read error may be the cause. This rearrangement joins TRBV5-6 to TRBJ2-2; D possibly matches TRBD1 or TRBD2 (5 bases each). The V gene's germline CDR1 is SGHDT and CDR2 YYEEEE. This CDR3 spans 14 amino acids. CDR3 bases: TGTGCCAGCAGCCAGGGATCGGACACCGGGGAGCAGTTTTTT. It is translated as CASSQGSDTGEQFF.

In this sample, this clonotype turned up many times. The rearrangement uses TRBV28 and TRBJ2-7; D possibly corresponds to TRBD2 (6 bases). The CDR3 is 15 residues long. Germline CDR1 MDHEN, CDR2 SYDVKM. Deletions cut 10 bases from V and 4 bases from J, with 23 bases between. CDR3 residues: CATRIGDGSGYEQYF. The CDR3 bases are TGTGCCACCCGAATCGGGGACGGGAGTGGGTACGAGCAGTACTTC.

In this sample, this clonotype turned up many times. The chain combines TRBV28 with TRBJ1-5; D ambiguous. The germline gives CDR1 MDHEN, CDR2 SYDVKM. V lost 3 bases to trimming and J lost 0 bases, with 9 bases between them. This CDR3 spans 15 amino acids. The CDR3 region has the DNA TGTGCCAGCAGTTTGACCCCCATTAGCAATCAGCCCCAGCATTTT. It codes for CASSLTPISNQPQHF.

This clonotype was seen a few times. V and J are TRBV27 and TRBJ1-1; D uncertain. This CDR3 contains 14 residues. Germline assignment: CDR1 MNHEY and CDR2 SMNVEV (reference sequence). V lost 6 bases and J lost 3, with 14 bases in between. CDR3 in amino acids: CASSEEASDTEAFF. The CDR3 nucleotides read TGTGCCAGCAGCGAAGAGGCGTCGGACACTGAAGCTTTCTTT.